The 30 T cell receptor beta chains in this list originate from one sample, sequenced in a study of T cell responses to AZD1222 COVID-19 vaccine. TCRdb keeps only in-frame clones here, not all; method: immunoSEQ multiplex PCR. The data contain 100,000 to 150,000 clones, less than 95% of them seen just once; the ten biggest clones take up around 4.5%. The material was peripheral blood, obtained on day 0 of MenACWY control vaccination. The receptors were sampled from an adult in good health.

This sequence joins TRBV6-5 and TRBJ2-7; possible D gene TRBD1, 6 bases. Germline V gene data show CDR1 as MNHEY and CDR2 as SVGAGI. Trimming took off 6 bases at V and 12 bases at J, with 15 bases between the two ends. The CDR3 has 11 residues. The CDR3 here is CASSPNRDMYF. The CDR3 DNA is TGTGCCAGCAGCCCAAACCGGGACATGTACTTC.

The chain joins TRBV9 to TRBJ2-1; D is perhaps TRBD2 (6 bases). CDR1 is SGDLS, CDR2 YYNGEE, per germline. This CDR3 region has 15 residues. Trimming cost V 6 bases and J 7 bases, with 20 bases left between them. The CDR3 spells CASNVLAVPGNEQFF. CDR3 coding DNA: TGTGCCAGCAACGTTTTAGCGGTTCCCGGTAATGAGCAGTTCTTC.

The chain combines TRBV28 with TRBJ1-1, with D possibly matching TRBD1 (6 bases). Germline assignment: CDR1 MDHEN and CDR2 SYDVKM. V was cut by 3 bases and J by 7 bases, with 21 bases left in between. CDR3 size: 16 residues. The DNA of the CDR3 is TGTGCCAGCAGTTTTGGGGAGGCAGGCCCCAGGGGTGAAGCTTTCTTT. This gives the protein CASSFGEAGPRGEAFF. Full variable domain (outside the CDR3, taken from reference TRBV28 and TRBJ1-1): DVKVTQSSRYLVKRTGEKVFLECVQDMDHENMFWYRQDPGLGLRLIYFSYDVKMKEKGDIPEGYSVSREKKERFSLILESASTNQTSMYLCASSFGEAGPRGEAFFGQGTRLTVV.

This chain joins TRBV27 and TRBJ2-2, with 9 positions matching TRBD1. This CDR3 has 14 residues. J was trimmed by 5 bases and V by 4 bases; bases with no gene match: 2. CDR1 is MNHEY, CDR2 SMNVEV, per germline (reference sequence). Here the CDR3 DNA reads TGTGCCAGCAGTTCCGGGACAGGGACCGGGGAGCTGTTTTTT. The encoded protein is CASSSGTGTGELFF.

This chain connects TRBV29-1 to TRBJ2-3; D might be TRBD1 (5 bases). Germline V gene sequence: CDR1 SQVTM, CDR2 ANQGSEA. Trimming removed 5 bases at V and 1 base at J, with 28 bases between. This CDR3 has 19 amino acids. DNA for the CDR3: TGCAGCGTTTGCTCTCGAGGAGACAGAAGTTTTTCCTGCACAGATACGCAGTATTTT. Protein: CSVCSRGDRSFSCTDTQYF.

V gene TRBV28 combines with J gene TRBJ2-7, with 8 bases fitting TRBD1. V dropped 2 bases and J dropped 5; count of bases not matched to a gene: 8. Germline-derived CDR1 and CDR2 are MDHEN and SYDVKM. CDR3 length: 15 amino acids. CDR3 loop: CASSLAADRVNEQYF. CDR3 coding DNA: TGTGCCAGCAGTTTAGCTGCGGACAGGGTCAACGAGCAGTACTTC.

This rearrangement joins TRBV6-4 to TRBJ2-2; TRBD2 aligns across 12 bases. The CDR3 length is 17 residues. J gave up 3 bases and V 3 bases, and 5 bases lay outside the gene matches. CDR1 and CDR2 from the germline V gene are MRHNA and SNTAGT. This CDR3 reads CASSELAGGPDTGELFF. The CDR3 bases are TGTGCCAGCAGTGAGCTAGCGGGAGGGCCCGACACCGGGGAGCTGTTTTTT.

For the CDR3, the DNA is TGTGCCAGCAGCGGTCAGGCTTTGAACACTGAAGCTTTCTTT. It is translated as CASSGQALNTEAFF. The chain links TRBV11-2 to TRBJ1-1, with D hard to call. CDR1 and CDR2 from the germline V gene are SGHAT and FQNNGV. V gave up 5 bases and J gave up 0 bases, with 10 bases separating them. The CDR3 is made up of 14 amino acids.

The rearrangement uses TRBV5-1 and TRBJ1-4; 9 nucleotides agree with TRBD1. The ends lost 3 bases at V and 8 bases at J; junction bases unmatched: 5. This CDR3 comprises 14 residues. From germline, CDR1 is SGHRS and CDR2 YFSETQ. For the CDR3, the DNA is TGCGCCAGCAGCTCCGGGACAGGGATGGAAAAACTGTTTTTT. Its protein is CASSSGTGMEKLFF.

The gene calls are TRBV7-9 and TRBJ2-1, with 7 bases fitting TRBD1. Germline-derived CDR1 and CDR2 are SEHNR and FQNEAQ (reference sequence). Losses at the gene ends were 1 base for V and 4 bases for J; bases not matched to a gene: 4. This CDR3 has 15 residues. In DNA, the CDR3 is TGTGCCAGCAGCTTAGTTTCAGGGGGATACAATGAGCAGTTCTTC. This codes for CASSLVSGGYNEQFF. Drawing the rest from reference TRBV7-9 and TRBJ2-1, the complete variable domain is DTGVSQNPRHKITKRGQNVTFRCDPISEHNRLYWYRQTLGQGPEFLTYFQNEAQLEKSRLLSDRFSAERPKGSFSTLEIQRTEQGDSAMYLCASSLVSGGYNEQFFGPGTRLTVL.

The chain employs TRBV11-3 and TRBJ2-4, with D unresolved. The CDR3 sequence is 16 residues long. V shed 0 bases and J shed 0 bases, with 9 bases lying between them. The germline V gene encodes CDR1 SGHNT and CDR2 YENEEA. CDR3 amino acids: CASSLDRKVAKNIQYF. The CDR3 coding sequence is TGTGCCAGCAGCTTAGATCGCAAGGTAGCCAAAAACATTCAGTACTTC.

The chain carries TRBV7-8 and TRBJ1-1; D is undetermined. V lost 3 bases, J lost 1 base, and 6 bases lay in between. CDR1 and CDR2 (germline): SGHVS, FQNEAQ. The CDR3 spans 13 residues. The CDR3 bases are TGTGCCAGCAGCTTGGAGACGAACACTGAAGCTTTCTTT. It yields the protein CASSLETNTEAFF.

The CDR3 region has the DNA TGCGCCAGCAGCCAAGTGGCCTTGAACACTGAAGCTTTCTTT. This translates into CASSQVALNTEAFF. V usage is TRBV4-3 and J usage is TRBJ1-1, with D unclear. The CDR3 spans 14 residues. V gave up 1 base and J gave up 0 bases, with 6 bases separating them. The V gene's germline CDR1 is LGHNA and CDR2 YSLEER.

The V and J genes are TRBV5-1 and TRBJ1-4, with no clear D. CDR1 SGHRS and CDR2 YFSETQ come from the germline V gene. The V gene lost 1 base and the J gene lost 5 bases, with 9 bases spanning the gap. This CDR3 spans 14 amino acids. The DNA of the CDR3 is TGCGCCAGCAGCTTGAGACACCTCAATGAAAAACTGTTTTTT. This encodes CASSLRHLNEKLFF.

The table lists this clone with a count of one. The chain has TRBV5-1 and TRBJ1-1; TRBD1 matches 7 bases. Germline loops: CDR1 SGHRS, CDR2 YFSETQ. The CDR3 covers 17 residues. The ends lost 4 bases at V and 3 bases at J; junction bases unmatched: 15. The CDR3 DNA reads TGCGCCAGCAGCAAAACCCTACAGGGGCCCGGGGACACTGAAGCTTTCTTT. Translation gives CASSKTLQGPGDTEAFF.

The rearrangement joins TRBV3-1 (or the pseudogene TRBV3-2) to TRBJ2-3, with D perhaps TRBD2 (5 bases). The CDR3 extends over 15 amino acids. V was shortened by 0 bases and J by 9 bases, with 16 bases between the two germline ends. The germline V gene has CDR1 LGHDT and CDR2 YNNKEL (reference sequence). CDR3 sequence reads: CASSQDHLADRTQYF. CDR3 coding DNA: TGTGCCAGCAGCCAAGATCATCTAGCTGATCGAACGCAGTATTTT.

The chain recombines TRBV6-1 with TRBJ2-3; TRBD2 is a possible D gene (6 bases). Trimming took off 2 bases at V and 7 bases at J, with 16 bases between the two ends. The CDR3 extends over 15 amino acids. Germline-derived CDR1 and CDR2 are MNHNS and SASEGT. CDR3: CASSEQGLTSYTQYF. DNA of the CDR3: TGTGCCAGCAGTGAACAGGGTTTAACTAGCTATACGCAGTATTTT.

CDR3 region: CASSQGTYSSYNEQFF. CDR3 bases: TGTGCCAGCAGCCAAGGCACGTATAGCTCCTACAATGAGCAGTTCTTC. This chain uses TRBV14 with TRBJ2-1; D not certain. V shed 1 base and J shed 0 bases, with 10 bases lying between them. The CDR3 spans 16 residues. CDR1 is SGHDN and CDR2 is FVKESK in the germline V gene.

This clone was seen only once. The V and J genes are TRBV4-1 and TRBJ2-7; perhaps TRBD1 as D (7 bases). Germline CDR1 is MGHRA and CDR2 is YSYEKL. V lost 5 bases and J lost 5, with 19 bases in between. The CDR3 runs to 15 residues. CDR3 sequence (DNA): TGCGCCAGCAGCTCTCAGACAGGGACTTTCCACGAGCAGTACTTC. It codes for CASSSQTGTFHEQYF.

J is TRBJ2-7 and V is TRBV5-6, with 11 nucleotides matching TRBD1. V gave up 4 bases and J gave up 4 bases; unmatched junction bases: 10. The germline gives CDR1 SGHDT, CDR2 YYEEEE. The CDR3 spans 16 residues. The DNA of the CDR3 is TGTGCCAGCAGCAACCCGCCGGGACAGGGGGTTTACGAGCAGTACGTC. The encoded protein is CASSNPPGQGVYEQYV.

This chain connects TRBV28 to TRBJ1-2; D call uncertain. There are 12 residues in the CDR3. Trimming stripped 6 bases from V and 2 bases from J, with 7 bases between. Germline V gene lookup returns CDR1 MDHEN and CDR2 SYDVKM. This CDR3 is CASSPQNYGYTF. DNA of the CDR3: TGTGCCAGCAGCCCTCAGAACTATGGCTACACCTTC.

The chain couples TRBV25-1 to TRBJ2-2, with D unresolved. The CDR3 runs 15 residues. Deletions cut 1 base from V and 4 bases from J, with 10 bases between. Germline assignment: CDR1 MGHDK and CDR2 SYGVNS. As DNA, the CDR3 is TGTGCCAGCAGTGAATTTCTGGGTGGCACCGGGGAGCTGTTTTTT. The encoded protein is CASSEFLGGTGELFF.

This clone occurred a few times. The rearrangement joins TRBV10-3 to TRBJ2-5, with 8 bases matching TRBD1. The germline gives CDR1 ENHRY, CDR2 SYGVKD. The CDR3 is 13 residues long. V was pared by 5 bases and J by 3 bases, with 2 bases of the junction left unmatched. CDR3 amino acids: CAISTTGEETQYF. The CDR3 region has the DNA TGTGCCATCAGTACGACAGGGGAAGAGACCCAGTACTTC.

The rearrangement links TRBV11-3 to TRBJ2-4, with 8 bases fitting TRBD2. Trimming at V came to 5 bases and at J to 8 bases, leaving 8 bases not matched to a gene. The CDR3 is 14 residues long. Germline-derived CDR1 and CDR2 are SGHNT and YENEEA. This chain's CDR3 is CASSLSGSDYIQYF. CDR3 bases: TGTGCCAGCAGCCTGAGCGGGAGCGACTACATTCAGTACTTC.

The CDR3 here is CASSRVGQMNYGYTF. The CDR3 coding sequence is TGTGCCAGCAGCCGAGTTGGACAGATGAACTATGGCTACACCTTC. J is TRBJ1-2 and V is TRBV6-2 or TRBV6-3; D is perhaps TRBD1 (6 bases). Trimming stripped 6 bases from V and 2 bases from J, with 16 bases between. The CDR3 runs to 15 residues. The germline V gene has CDR1 MNHEY and CDR2 SVGEGT.

This clone has only one observation. This chain joins TRBV27 and TRBJ2-4, with no clear D. The V and J ends lost 0 bases and 4 bases respectively, with 10 bases between them. There are 15 residues in the CDR3. The germline V gene encodes CDR1 MNHEY and CDR2 SMNVEV (reference sequence). The CDR3 reads CASSLSVATKNIQYF. The DNA of the CDR3 is TGTGCCAGCAGTTTATCGGTTGCGACTAAAAACATTCAGTACTTC.

The CDR3 reads CASSFQGPSLSGANVLTF. CDR3 sequence (DNA): TGTGCCAGCAGCTTCCAGGGCCCTTCCCTCTCTGGGGCCAACGTCCTGACTTTC. J is TRBJ2-6 and V is TRBV7-6; the D gene is possibly TRBD1 (5 bases). Germline V gene sequence: CDR1 SGHVS, CDR2 FNYEAQ. The CDR3 covers 18 residues. V lost 3 bases, J lost 0 bases, and 15 bases lay in between. Combining the CDR3 with reference TRBV7-6 and TRBJ2-6 gives the whole variable domain GAGVSQSPRYKVTKRGQDVALRCDPISGHVSLYWYRQALGQGPEFLTYFNYEAQQDKSGLPNDRFSAERPEGSISTLTIQRTEQRDSAMYRCASSFQGPSLSGANVLTFGAGSRLTVL.

This clone was seen a few times. The V gene is TRBV29-1, the J gene TRBJ1-2, with 10 bases that match TRBD1. This CDR3 contains 17 residues. Germline V gene data show CDR1 as SQVTM and CDR2 as ANQGSEA. The V and J ends lost 2 bases and 8 bases, in that order; junction bases with no gene match: 17. This chain's CDR3 is CSVENDGTGVGMGGYTF. In DNA form, the CDR3 reads TGCAGCGTTGAAAACGACGGGACAGGGGTGGGTATGGGAGGCTACACCTTC.

The chain carries TRBV27 and TRBJ2-1; tentative D call: TRBD2 (7 bases). The ends were cut back, 5 bases at V and 3 bases at J, with 17 bases in the middle. The length of the CDR3 is 16 residues. The germline V gene encodes CDR1 MNHEY and CDR2 SMNVEV (reference sequence). The CDR3 sequence is CASSPTSGTLYNEQFF. CDR3 nucleotides: TGTGCCAGCAGTCCAACCAGCGGGACACTCTACAATGAGCAGTTCTTC.

The V gene is TRBV25-1, the J gene TRBJ1-4; D perhaps matches TRBD1 (6 bases). Looked up from germline, CDR1 is MGHDK and CDR2 is SYGVNS. This CDR3 is 15 amino acids long. V gave up 4 bases and J gave up 8 bases, with 17 bases separating them. CDR3 sequence reads: CASSVGQPGGEKLFF. Written as DNA, the CDR3 is TGTGCCAGCAGTGTCGGACAGCCCGGCGGGGAAAAACTGTTTTTT. Drawing the rest from reference TRBV25-1 and TRBJ1-4, the complete variable domain is EADIYQTPRYLVIGTGKKITLECSQTMGHDKMYWYQQDPGMELHLIHYSYGVNSTEKGDLSSESTVSRIRTEHFPLTLESARPSHTSQYLCASSVGQPGGEKLFFGSGTQLSVL.